This TCR beta chain was captured by sequencing in a study of blood T cell repertoires in COVID-19. At the level of the study: Samples representing acute and convalescent COVID-19 were sourced from the United States, Italy and Spain. The analysed material was cDNA or gDNA that came from T cells, B-cell-depleted T cells, or PBMCs.

Original data processing: Reference gene primers were amplified, and this amplification served to estimate nucleated cell counts. The protocol was immunoSEQ multiplex PCR, while the TCRdb copy is restricted to in-frame clones and leaves out a portion. Clone size and V and J calls were adopted from that table, with D and trimming inferred from the DNA. The sample has around 260,000 clones; about nine tenths are singletons. The germline V and J ends were trimmed by 4 bases and 1 base, with 17 bases remaining between them. Germline V gene lookup returns CDR1 SGHNT and CDR2 YYREEE (reference sequence). This CDR3 is 17 amino acids long.

The sequenced sample was peripheral blood. The V and J genes are TRBV5-4 and TRBJ2-2; perhaps TRBD2 as D (6 bases). The clonotype was recovered from a woman between 25 and 40 years old with active or convalescent COVID-19. Here the CDR3 reads CASSPRGGAGNTGELFF. The CDR3 DNA follows: TGTGCCAGCAGCCCCCGAGGAGGGGCAGGGAACACCGGGGAGCTGTTTTTT.